These 4 T cell receptor beta chains came from one sample sequenced in a study of T-cell reconstitution after alpha-beta-depleted transplantation in children. Preparation of the TCRbeta library was carried out with unique molecular identifiers. TCRdb used MiXCR to reprocess the PCR reads, holding one entry per CDR3 protein. The sample holds approximately 630,000 distinct CDR3 sequences, about an eighth seen once. Sample: PBMCs, taken before TCRalphabeta/CD19-depleted stem cell transplant. Source of these receptors: a girl aged 2-15 years with congenital amegakaryocytic thrombocytopenia, due to receive a stem cell transplant.

The chain combines TRBV7-2 with TRBJ2-2, with D perhaps TRBD2 (5 bases). Germline V lookup: CDR1 SGHTA, CDR2 FQGNSA. There are 15 residues in the CDR3. The ends were cut back, 7 bases at V and 2 bases at J, with 14 bases in the middle. The CDR3 loop reads CASTREQTNTGELFF. The DNA of the CDR3 is TGTGCCAGCACCCGGGAACAGACCAACACCGGGGAGCTGTTTTTT.

The chain has TRBV5-1 and TRBJ2-3; 12 bases map to TRBD2. The V gene end was trimmed by 2 bases and the J gene end by 7 bases; junction bases not matched to a gene: 8. The length of the CDR3 is 16 residues. Germline V gene sequence: CDR1 SGHRS, CDR2 YFSETQ. In DNA, the CDR3 is TGCGCCAGCAGCTTTAACAGACTAGCGGGAGATCATACGCAGTATTTT. Translated, it gives CASSFNRLAGDHTQYF.

This clonotype has a count of ten or more. The chain recombines TRBV29-1 with TRBJ2-1, with D possibly TRBD2 on 6 matching bases. The V gene lost 3 bases and the J gene lost 7 bases, with 10 bases spanning the gap. Germline V CDR1 and CDR2: SQVTM, ANQGSEA. This CDR3 comprises 12 residues. The CDR3 region is CSVEGLLNEQFF. The DNA of the CDR3 is TGCAGCGTTGAGGGACTCCTTAATGAGCAGTTCTTC.

In this sample, this clonotype turned up many times. V usage is TRBV20-1 and J usage is TRBJ2-5, with D possibly matching TRBD2 (5 bases). Germline V CDR1 and CDR2: DFQATT, SNEGSKA (reference sequence). V lost 7 bases and J lost 1, with 13 bases in between. The CDR3 is 13 amino acids. The CDR3 here is CSVKAESQETQYF. CDR3 coding DNA: TGCAGTGTAAAAGCGGAATCCCAAGAGACCCAGTACTTC.